Listed below are T cell receptor beta chains from one sample, sequenced in a study of beta chain features in type 1 diabetes. Data came from immunoSEQ multiplex PCR; TCRdb stores just in-frame clones and leaves some out. The table lists some 160,000 clones, just over 9% of them singletons. Sequencing was performed on central memory CD4+ T cells from blood. Receptors originate from a woman younger than 35 in good health. Both conserved end residues are part of each CDR3.

CDR3,J,V
CSVGRGYEQYF,TRBJ2-7,TRBV29-1
CASSFSLGNTEAFF,TRBJ1-1,TRBV5-1
CASSLGPGDEQFF,TRBJ2-1,TRBV5-1
CASSPGGQGPSHEQYF,TRBJ2-7,TRBV7-2
CASKTPEGVNTEAFF,TRBJ1-1,TRBV19
CAWSVDRAKDTEAFF,TRBJ1-1,TRBV30
CASSSPGQGSSGANVLTF,TRBJ2-6,TRBV27
CASSQDLSSTDTQYF,TRBJ2-3,TRBV4-3
CSVVTGGFDTEAFF,TRBJ1-1,TRBV29-1
CASSLGREQYF,TRBJ2-7,TRBV14
CASSESGASTEAFF,TRBJ1-1,TRBV6-1
CASRLGLAGASYNEQFF,TRBJ2-1,TRBV7-2
CASSFSGLGLSLLSTDTQYF,TRBJ2-3,TRBV13
CAWSPARTGAATQYF,TRBJ2-5,TRBV30
CASRSAGISYEQYF,TRBJ2-7,TRBV6-1
CASNNRESNYGYTF,TRBJ1-2,TRBV6-1
CASSILGDRWNQPQHF,TRBJ1-5,TRBV19
CASSLGGQGTEAFF,TRBJ1-1,TRBV5-4
CASSLSGIEAFF,TRBJ1-1,TRBV11-2
CASSVLPGLAGDTDTQYF,TRBJ2-3,TRBV2
CASSQDLGGQAFF,TRBJ1-1,TRBV14
CASSPSGTDTQYF,TRBJ2-3,TRBV7-9
CASSLTSGRSTGELFF,TRBJ2-2,TRBV18
CASSSGTGNSPLHF,TRBJ1-6,TRBV7-9
CASSLSGSNQPQHF,TRBJ1-5,TRBV5-1
CASNRIAGGNNEQFF,TRBJ2-1,TRBV5-1
CASSPAGEHGYTF,TRBJ1-2,TRBV18
CASSLASRETDTQYF,TRBJ2-3,TRBV5-1
CASSRQPRETQYF,TRBJ2-5,TRBV5-1
CAWSGQENQPQHF,TRBJ1-5,TRBV30
CASSPGDWINEQFF,TRBJ2-1,TRBV18
CSVPGPGEQYF,TRBJ2-7,TRBV20-1